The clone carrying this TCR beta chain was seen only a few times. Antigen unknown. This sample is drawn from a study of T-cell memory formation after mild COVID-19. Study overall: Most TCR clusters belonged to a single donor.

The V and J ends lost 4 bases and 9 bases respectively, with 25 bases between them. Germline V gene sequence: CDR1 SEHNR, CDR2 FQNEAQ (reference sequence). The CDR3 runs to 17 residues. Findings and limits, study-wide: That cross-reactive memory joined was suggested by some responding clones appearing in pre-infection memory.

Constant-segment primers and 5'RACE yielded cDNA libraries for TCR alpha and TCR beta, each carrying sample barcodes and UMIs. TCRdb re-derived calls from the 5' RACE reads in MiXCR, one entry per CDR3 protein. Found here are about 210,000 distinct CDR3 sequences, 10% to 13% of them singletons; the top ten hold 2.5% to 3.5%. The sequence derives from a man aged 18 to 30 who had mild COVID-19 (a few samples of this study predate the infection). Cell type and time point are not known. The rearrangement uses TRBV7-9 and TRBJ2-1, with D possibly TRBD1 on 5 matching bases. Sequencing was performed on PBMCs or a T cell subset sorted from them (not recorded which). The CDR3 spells CASSSRTQGIRWGEQFF. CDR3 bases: TGTGCCAGCAGCTCGCGGACGCAGGGAATAAGATGGGGTGAGCAGTTCTTC.